The T cell receptor beta chain under discussion was sequenced for a study of graft-versus-host responses after intestinal transplantation. Looking at the study overall: Recipients had transplants, and these were multivisceral, liver-intestinal, or isolated intestinal.

The CDR3 contains 16 residues. The V and J ends lost 4 bases and 3 bases, in that order; junction bases with no gene match: 6. In germline, CDR1 is MNHEY, CDR2 SMNVEV (reference sequence). The data were produced by immunoSEQ multiplex PCR, yet TCRdb's version contains in-frame clones alone and is incomplete. The sample holds just over 95,000 clones, 92% seen once. Remarks on this clone: Its antigen is as yet unknown.

The specimen comprised unstimulated CD4+ T cells sorted from spleen or lymph node cells, sampled before intestinal transplant. This sequence was found in a human donor who received an intestinal transplant. The rearrangement uses TRBV27 and TRBJ2-3; 11 bases align to TRBD2. The CDR3 spells CASSSPRLAGTDTQYF. Written as DNA, the CDR3 is TGTGCCAGCAGTTCACCCCGACTAGCGGGGACAGATACGCAGTATTTT.